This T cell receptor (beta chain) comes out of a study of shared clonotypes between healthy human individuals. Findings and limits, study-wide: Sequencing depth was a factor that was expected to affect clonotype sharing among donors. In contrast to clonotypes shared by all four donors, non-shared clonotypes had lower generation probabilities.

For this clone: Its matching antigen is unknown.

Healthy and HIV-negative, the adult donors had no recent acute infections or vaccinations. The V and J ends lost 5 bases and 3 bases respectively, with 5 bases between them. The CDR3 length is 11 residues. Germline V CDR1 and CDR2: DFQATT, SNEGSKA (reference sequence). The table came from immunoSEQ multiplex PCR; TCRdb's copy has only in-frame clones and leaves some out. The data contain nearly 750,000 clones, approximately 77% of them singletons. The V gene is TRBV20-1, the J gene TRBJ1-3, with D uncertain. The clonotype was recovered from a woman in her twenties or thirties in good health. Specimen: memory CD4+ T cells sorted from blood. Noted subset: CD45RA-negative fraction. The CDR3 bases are TGCAGTGCTTTAGGTGGAAACACCATATATTTT. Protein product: CSALGGNTIYF.